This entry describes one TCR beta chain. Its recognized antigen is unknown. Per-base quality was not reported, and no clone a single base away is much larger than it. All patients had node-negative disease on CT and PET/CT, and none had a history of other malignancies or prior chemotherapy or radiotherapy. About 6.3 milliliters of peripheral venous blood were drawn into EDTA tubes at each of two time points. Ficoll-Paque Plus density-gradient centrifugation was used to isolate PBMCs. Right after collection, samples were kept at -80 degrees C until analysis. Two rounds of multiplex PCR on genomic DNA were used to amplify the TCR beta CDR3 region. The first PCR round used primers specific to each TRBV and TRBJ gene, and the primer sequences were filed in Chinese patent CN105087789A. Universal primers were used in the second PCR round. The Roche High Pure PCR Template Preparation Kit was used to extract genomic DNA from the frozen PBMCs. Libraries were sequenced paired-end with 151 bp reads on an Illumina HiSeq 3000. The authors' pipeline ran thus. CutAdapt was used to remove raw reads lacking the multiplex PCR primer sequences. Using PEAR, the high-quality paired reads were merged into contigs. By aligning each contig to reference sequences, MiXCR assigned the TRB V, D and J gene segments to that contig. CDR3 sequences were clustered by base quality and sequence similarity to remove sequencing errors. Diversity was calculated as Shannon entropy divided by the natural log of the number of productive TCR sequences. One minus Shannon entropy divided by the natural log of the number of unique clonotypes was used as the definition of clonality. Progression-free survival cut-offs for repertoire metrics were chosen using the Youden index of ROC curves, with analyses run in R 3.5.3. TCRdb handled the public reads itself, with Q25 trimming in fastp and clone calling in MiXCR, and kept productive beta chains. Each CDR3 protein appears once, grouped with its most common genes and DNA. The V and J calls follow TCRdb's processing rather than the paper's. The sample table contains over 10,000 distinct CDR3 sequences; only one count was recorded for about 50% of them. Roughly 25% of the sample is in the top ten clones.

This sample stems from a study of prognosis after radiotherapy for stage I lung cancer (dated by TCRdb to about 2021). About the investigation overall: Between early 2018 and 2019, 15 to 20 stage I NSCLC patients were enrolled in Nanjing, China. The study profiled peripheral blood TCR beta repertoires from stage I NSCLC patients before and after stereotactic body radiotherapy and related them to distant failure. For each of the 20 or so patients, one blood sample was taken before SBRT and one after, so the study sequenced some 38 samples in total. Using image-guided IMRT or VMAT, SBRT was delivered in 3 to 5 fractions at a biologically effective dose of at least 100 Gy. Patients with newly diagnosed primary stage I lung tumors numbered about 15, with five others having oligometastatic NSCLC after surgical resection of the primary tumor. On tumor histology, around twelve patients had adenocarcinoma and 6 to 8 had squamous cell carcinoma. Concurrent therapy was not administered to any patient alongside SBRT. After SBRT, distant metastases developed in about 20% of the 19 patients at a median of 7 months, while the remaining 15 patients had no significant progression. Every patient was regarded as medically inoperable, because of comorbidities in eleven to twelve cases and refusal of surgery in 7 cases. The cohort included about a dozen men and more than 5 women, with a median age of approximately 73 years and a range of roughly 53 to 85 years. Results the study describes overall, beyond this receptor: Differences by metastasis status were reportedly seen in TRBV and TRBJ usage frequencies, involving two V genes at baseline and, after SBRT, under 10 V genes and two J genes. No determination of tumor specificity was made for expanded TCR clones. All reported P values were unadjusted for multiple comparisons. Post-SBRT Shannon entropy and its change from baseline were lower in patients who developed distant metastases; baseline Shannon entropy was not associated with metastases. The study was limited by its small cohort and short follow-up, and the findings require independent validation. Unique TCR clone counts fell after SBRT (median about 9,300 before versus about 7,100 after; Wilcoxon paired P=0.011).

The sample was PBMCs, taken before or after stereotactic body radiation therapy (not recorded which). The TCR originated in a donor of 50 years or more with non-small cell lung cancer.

The sequence in DNA is TGCAGTGTAAAAATCCAAAACCAAGAGACCCAGTACTTC. This sequence encodes CSVKIQNQETQYF. The rearrangement combines TRBV20-1 with TRBJ2-5; too little of a D gene remains to name it. Per the germline V gene (reference sequence), DFQATT is the CDR1 and SNEGSKA is the CDR2. V lost 7 bases and J lost 0 bases; the stretch between them is 12 bases long. Counted from cysteine to phenylalanine, this CDR3 has 13 amino acids. Here the CDR3 DNA is all that survives: 39 bases in frame from base 1.